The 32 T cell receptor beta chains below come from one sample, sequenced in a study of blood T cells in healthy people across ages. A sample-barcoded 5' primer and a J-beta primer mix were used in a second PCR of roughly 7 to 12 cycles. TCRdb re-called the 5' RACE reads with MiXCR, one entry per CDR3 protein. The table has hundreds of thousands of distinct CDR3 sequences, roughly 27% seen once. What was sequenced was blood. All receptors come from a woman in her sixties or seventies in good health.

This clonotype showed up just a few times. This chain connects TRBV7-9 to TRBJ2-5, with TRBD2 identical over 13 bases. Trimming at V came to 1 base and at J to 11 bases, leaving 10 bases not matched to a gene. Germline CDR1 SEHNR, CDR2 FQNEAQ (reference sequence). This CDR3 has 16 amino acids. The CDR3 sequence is CASSLGELAGGIKQYF. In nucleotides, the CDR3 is TGTGCCAGCAGCTTAGGGGAACTAGCGGGAGGGATCAAGCAGTACTTC.

CDR3 protein: CASSSGQGRAFF. The DNA of the CDR3 is TGTGCCAGCAGCTCGGGCCAGGGCAGAGCTTTCTTT. The chain uses TRBV11-1 and TRBJ1-1, with D tentatively TRBD1 (5 bases). The CDR3 covers 12 residues. The V end lost 4 bases, the J end lost 10 bases, and 13 bases lay between the germline ends. The germline gives CDR1 SGHAT, CDR2 FQDESV (reference sequence).

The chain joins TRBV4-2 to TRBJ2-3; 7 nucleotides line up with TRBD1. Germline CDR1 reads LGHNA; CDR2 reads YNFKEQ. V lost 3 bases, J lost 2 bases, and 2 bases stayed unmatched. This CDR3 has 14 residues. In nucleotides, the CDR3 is TGTGCCAGCAGCCATGGGACAGCCACAGATACGCAGTATTTT. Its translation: CASSHGTATDTQYF.

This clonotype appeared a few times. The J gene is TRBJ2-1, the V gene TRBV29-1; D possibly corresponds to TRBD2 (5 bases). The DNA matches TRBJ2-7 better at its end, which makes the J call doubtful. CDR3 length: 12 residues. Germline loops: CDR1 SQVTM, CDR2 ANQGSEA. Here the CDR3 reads CSVGGFGYEQYF. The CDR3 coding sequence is TGCAGCGTTGGAGGGTTCGGTTACGAGCAGTACTTC.

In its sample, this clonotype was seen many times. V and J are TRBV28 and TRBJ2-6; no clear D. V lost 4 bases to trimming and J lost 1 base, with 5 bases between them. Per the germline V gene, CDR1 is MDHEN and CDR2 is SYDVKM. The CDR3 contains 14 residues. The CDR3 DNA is TGTGCCAGCAGTTATAGTTCTGGGGCCAACGTCCTGACTTTC. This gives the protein CASSYSSGANVLTF. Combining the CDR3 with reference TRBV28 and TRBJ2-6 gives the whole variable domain DVKVTQSSRYLVKRTGEKVFLECVQDMDHENMFWYRQDPGLGLRLIYFSYDVKMKEKGDIPEGYSVSREKKERFSLILESASTNQTSMYLCASSYSSGANVLTFGAGSRLTVL.

The CDR3 region is CASSPRGGNTEAFF. The CDR3 bases are TGTGCCAGCAGCCCGCGAGGAGGGAACACTGAAGCTTTCTTT. The chain recombines TRBV11-3 with TRBJ1-1; D unclear. This CDR3 region has 14 residues. The germline V gene encodes CDR1 SGHNT and CDR2 YENEEA. V lost 5 bases to trimming and J lost 1 base, with 11 bases between them. The full variable domain, its missing parts supplied by reference TRBV11-3 and TRBJ1-1, is EAGVVQSPRYKIIEKKQPVAFWCNPISGHNTLYWYLQNLGQGPELLIRYENEEAVDDSQLPKDRFSAERLKGVDSTLKIQPAELGDSAVYLCASSPRGGNTEAFFGQGTRLTVV.

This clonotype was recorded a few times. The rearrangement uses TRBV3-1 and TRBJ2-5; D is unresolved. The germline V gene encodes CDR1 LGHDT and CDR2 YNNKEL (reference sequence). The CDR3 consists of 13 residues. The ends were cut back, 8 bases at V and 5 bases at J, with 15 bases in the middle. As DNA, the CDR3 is TGTGCCAGCCGCGAGCGTGGACGGGAGACCCAGTACTTC. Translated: CASRERGRETQYF.

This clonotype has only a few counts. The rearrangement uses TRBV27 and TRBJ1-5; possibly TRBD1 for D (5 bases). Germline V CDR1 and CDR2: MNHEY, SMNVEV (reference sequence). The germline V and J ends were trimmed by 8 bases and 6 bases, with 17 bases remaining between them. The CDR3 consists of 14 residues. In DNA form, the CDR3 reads TGTGCCAGCGGGGAACATGCAGGGACTCAGCCCCAGCATTTT. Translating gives CASGEHAGTQPQHF.

The CDR3 DNA reads TGCAGTGCTCCGCGGATCGAGCGGGAGGGAGTAATGGATAGGAATGAGCAGTTCTTC. This sequence encodes CSAPRIEREGVMDRNEQFF. The rearrangement joins TRBV20-1 to TRBJ2-5; 10 bases match TRBD2. The J call may be incorrect, as the DNA end agrees better with TRBJ2-1. Germline V gene sequence: CDR1 DFQATT, CDR2 SNEGSKA (reference sequence). The CDR3 extends over 19 amino acids.

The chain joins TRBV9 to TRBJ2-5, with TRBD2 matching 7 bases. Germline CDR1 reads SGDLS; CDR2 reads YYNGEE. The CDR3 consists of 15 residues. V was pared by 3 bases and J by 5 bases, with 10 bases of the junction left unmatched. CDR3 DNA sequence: TGTGCCAGCAGCGCGGAGGGAAGACTAGCCGAGACCCAGTACTTC. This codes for CASSAEGRLAETQYF.

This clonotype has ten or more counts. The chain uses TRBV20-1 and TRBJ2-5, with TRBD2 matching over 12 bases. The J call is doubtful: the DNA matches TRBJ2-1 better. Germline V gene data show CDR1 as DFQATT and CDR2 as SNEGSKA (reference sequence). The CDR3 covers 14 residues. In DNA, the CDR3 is TGCAGTGCGCAGACTAGCGGGAGTAAAATTGAGCAGTTCTTC. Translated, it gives CSAQTSGSKIEQFF.

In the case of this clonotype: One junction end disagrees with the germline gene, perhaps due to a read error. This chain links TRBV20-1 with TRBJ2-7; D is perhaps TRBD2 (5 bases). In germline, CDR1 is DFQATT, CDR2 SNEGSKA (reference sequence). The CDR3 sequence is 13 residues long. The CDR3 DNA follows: TGCAGTGCCCCGGGAAAGAGCCAAGAGACCCAGTGCTTC. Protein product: CSAPGKSQETQCF.

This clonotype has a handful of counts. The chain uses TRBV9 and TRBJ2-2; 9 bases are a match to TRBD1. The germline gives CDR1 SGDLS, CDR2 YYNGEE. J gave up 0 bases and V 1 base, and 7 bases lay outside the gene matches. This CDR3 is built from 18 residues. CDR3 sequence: CASSVTDRGRTNTGELFF. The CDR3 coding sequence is TGTGCCAGCAGCGTAACGGACAGGGGCCGTACGAACACCGGGGAGCTGTTTTTT.

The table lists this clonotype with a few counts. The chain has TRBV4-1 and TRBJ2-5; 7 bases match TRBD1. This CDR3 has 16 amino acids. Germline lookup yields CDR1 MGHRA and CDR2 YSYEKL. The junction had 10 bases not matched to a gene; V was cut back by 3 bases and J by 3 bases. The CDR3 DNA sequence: TGCGCCAGCAGCCACCTACCGGGACAGCTAAAAGAGACCCAGTACTTC. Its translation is CASSHLPGQLKETQYF.

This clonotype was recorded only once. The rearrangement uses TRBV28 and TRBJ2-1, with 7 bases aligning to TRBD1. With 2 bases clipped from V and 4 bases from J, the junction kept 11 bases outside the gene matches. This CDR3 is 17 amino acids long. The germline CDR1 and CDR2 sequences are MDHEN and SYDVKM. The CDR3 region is CASSLTVGTEGYNEQFF. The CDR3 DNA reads TGTGCCAGCAGTTTAACTGTCGGGACAGAGGGATACAATGAGCAGTTCTTC. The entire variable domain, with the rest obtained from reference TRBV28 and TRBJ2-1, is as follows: DVKVTQSSRYLVKRTGEKVFLECVQDMDHENMFWYRQDPGLGLRLIYFSYDVKMKEKGDIPEGYSVSREKKERFSLILESASTNQTSMYLCASSLTVGTEGYNEQFFGPGTRLTVL.

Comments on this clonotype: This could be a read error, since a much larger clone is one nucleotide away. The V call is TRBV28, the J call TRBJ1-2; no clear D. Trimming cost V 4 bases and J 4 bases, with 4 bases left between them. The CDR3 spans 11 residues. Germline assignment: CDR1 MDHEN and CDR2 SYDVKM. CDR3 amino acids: CASSSLYGYTF. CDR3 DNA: TGTGCCAGCAGTTCGCTCTATGGCTACACCTTC.

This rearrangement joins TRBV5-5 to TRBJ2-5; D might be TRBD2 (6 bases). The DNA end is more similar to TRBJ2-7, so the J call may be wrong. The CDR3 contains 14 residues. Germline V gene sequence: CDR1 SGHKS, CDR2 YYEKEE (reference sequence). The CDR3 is CASSLVGGSNEQYF. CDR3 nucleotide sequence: TGTGCCAGCAGCTTGGTAGGAGGGAGCAACGAGCAGTACTTC.

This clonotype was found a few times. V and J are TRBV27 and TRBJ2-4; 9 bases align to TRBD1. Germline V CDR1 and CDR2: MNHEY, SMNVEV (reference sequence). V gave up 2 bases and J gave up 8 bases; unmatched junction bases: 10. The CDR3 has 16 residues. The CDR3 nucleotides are TGTGCCAGCAGTTTAAGTCTCCCGACAGGGGGGGACATTCAGTACTTC. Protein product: CASSLSLPTGGDIQYF.

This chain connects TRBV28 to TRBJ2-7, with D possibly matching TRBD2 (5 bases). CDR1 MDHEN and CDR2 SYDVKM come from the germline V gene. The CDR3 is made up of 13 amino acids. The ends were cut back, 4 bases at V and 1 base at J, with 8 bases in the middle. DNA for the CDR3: TGTGCCAGCAGTTGGGAGTTTTCCTACGAGCAGTACTTC. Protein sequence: CASSWEFSYEQYF.

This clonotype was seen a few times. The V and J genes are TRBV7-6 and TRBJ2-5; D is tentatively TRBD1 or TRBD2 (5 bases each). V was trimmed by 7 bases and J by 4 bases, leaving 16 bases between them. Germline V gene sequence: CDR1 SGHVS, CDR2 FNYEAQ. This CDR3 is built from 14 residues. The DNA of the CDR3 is TGTGCCAGCAAGCAGGGAGTGGGCCCAGAGACCCAGTACTTC. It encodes CASKQGVGPETQYF.

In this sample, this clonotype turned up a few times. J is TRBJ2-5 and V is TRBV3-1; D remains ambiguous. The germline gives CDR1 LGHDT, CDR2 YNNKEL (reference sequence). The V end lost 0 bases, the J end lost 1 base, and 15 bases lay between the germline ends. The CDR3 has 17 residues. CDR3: CASSQDRGNAAQETQYF. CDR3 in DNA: TGTGCCAGCAGCCAAGATCGCGGAAACGCAGCCCAAGAGACCCAGTACTTC.

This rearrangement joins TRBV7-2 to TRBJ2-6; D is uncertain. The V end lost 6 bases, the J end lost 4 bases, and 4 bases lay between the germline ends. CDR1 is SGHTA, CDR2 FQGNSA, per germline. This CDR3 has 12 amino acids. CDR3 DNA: TGTGCCAGCAGTCGAGGGGCCAACGTCCTGACTTTC. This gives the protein CASSRGANVLTF.

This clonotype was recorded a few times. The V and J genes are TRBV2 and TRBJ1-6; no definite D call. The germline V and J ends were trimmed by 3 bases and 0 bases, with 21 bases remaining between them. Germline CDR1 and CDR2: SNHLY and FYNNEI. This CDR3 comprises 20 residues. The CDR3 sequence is CASSDFDGTGLSSYNSPLHF. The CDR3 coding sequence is TGTGCCAGCAGTGACTTCGACGGAACTGGGCTGAGCTCCTATAATTCACCCCTCCACTTT. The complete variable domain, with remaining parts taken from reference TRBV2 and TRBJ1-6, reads EPEVTQTPSHQVTQMGQEVILRCVPISNHLYFYWYRQILGQKVEFLVSFYNNEISEKSEIFDDQFSVERPDGSNFTLKIRSTKLEDSAMYFCASSDFDGTGLSSYNSPLHFGNGTRLTVT.

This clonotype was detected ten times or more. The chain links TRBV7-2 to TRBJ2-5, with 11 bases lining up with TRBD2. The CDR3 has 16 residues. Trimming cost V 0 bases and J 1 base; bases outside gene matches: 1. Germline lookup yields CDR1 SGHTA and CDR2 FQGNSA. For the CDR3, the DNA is TGTGCCAGCAGCTTAGCGGGGACTAGCGGCCAAGAGACCCAGTACTTC. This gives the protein CASSLAGTSGQETQYF.

The CDR3 coding sequence is TGTGCCAGCAGCCCTGCGGGACCGACGATCTATGGCTACACCTTC. This codes for CASSPAGPTIYGYTF. The chain has TRBV7-8 and TRBJ1-2; D is possibly TRBD1 (5 bases). In germline, CDR1 is SGHVS, CDR2 FQNEAQ. There are 15 residues in the CDR3. Trimming pared 5 bases from V and 4 bases from J, leaving 17 bases between.

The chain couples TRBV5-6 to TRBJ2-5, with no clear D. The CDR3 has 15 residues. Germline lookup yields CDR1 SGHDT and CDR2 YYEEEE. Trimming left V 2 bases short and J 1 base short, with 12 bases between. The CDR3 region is CASSFSFRRQETQYF. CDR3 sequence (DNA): TGTGCCAGCAGCTTTTCGTTTAGGCGCCAAGAGACCCAGTACTTC.

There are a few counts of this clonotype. DNA of the CDR3: TGCGCCAGCAGCTACGAACACACCAACAATGAGCAGTTCTTC. Amino acids: CASSYEHTNNEQFF. The chain recombines TRBV5-1 with TRBJ2-1; D remains ambiguous. The CDR3 spans 14 residues. The V end was cut by 3 bases, the J end by 5 bases, with 12 bases between. Germline lookup yields CDR1 SGHRS and CDR2 YFSETQ.

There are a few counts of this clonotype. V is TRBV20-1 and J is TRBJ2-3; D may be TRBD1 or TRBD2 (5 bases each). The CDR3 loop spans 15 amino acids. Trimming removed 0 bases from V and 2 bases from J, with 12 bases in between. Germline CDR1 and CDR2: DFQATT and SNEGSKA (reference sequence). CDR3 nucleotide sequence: TGCAGTGCTAGAGATCGGGGACGGCACACAGATACGCAGTATTTT. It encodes CSARDRGRHTDTQYF.

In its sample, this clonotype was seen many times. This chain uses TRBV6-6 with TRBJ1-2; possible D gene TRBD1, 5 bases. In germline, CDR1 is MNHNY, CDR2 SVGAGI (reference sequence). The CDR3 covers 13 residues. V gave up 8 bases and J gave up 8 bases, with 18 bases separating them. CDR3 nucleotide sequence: TGTGCCAGCGAAGTAACGGGGCGGGGGGGCTACACCTTC. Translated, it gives CASEVTGRGGYTF.

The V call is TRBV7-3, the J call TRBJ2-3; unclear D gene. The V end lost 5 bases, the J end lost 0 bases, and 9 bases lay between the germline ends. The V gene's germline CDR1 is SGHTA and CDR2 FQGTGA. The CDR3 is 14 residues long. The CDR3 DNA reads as TGTGCCAGCAGCGCGGACGGGAGCACAGATACGCAGTATTTT. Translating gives CASSADGSTDTQYF. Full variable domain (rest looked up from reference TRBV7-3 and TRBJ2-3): GAGVSQTPSNKVTEKGKYVELRCDPISGHTALYWYRQSLGQGPEFLIYFQGTGAADDSGLPNDRFFAVRPEGSVSTLKIQRTERGDSAVYLCASSADGSTDTQYFGPGTRLTVL.

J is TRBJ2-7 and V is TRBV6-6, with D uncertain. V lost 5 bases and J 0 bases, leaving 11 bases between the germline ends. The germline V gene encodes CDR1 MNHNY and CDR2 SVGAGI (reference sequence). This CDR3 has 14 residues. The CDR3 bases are TGTGCCAGCAGTCTCGGAGAGAGCTCCTACGAGCAGTACTTC. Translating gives CASSLGESSYEQYF.

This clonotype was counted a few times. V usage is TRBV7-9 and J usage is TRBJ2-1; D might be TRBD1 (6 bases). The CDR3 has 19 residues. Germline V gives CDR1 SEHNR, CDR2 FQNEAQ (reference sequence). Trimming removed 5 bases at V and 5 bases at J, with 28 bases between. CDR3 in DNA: TGTGCCAGCAGCCTCTTCCCGGGGATGGGGTCAGGGGTAGACAATGAGCAGTTCTTC. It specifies CASSLFPGMGSGVDNEQFF.